This TCR beta chain was found in a study of metastatic and nonmetastatic thyroid tumors. Study information: The comparison covered peripheral blood and tumor or nodule tissue in malignant and benign thyroid patients.

Original methodology: Using the CDR3 differences seen across clinicopathological groups, the authors built a distant-metastasis classifier for papillary thyroid cancer, which was meant to discriminate distant-metastatic patients. Through MiXCR, TCRdb re-clonotyped the PCR reads. TCRdb, rather than the study authors, made the V and J calls. The top ten clones hold about 6.8% of a sample with tens of thousands of clones, about a sixth of them seen once. Germline CDR1 and CDR2: SGHAT and FQDESV (reference sequence). CDR3 length: 15 amino acids. Trimming stripped 1 base from V and 2 bases from J, with 10 bases between. This clone has ten or more counts. Its target is unknown. Additional DNA sequences in this sample encode the identical CDR3. Study observations and caveats: Benign nodules reportedly had significantly lower TCR beta diversity than malignant thyroid tumors in blood and tumor.

Patients were all untreated before their thyroid surgery. The rearrangement links TRBV11-1 to TRBJ2-3, with D tentatively TRBD1 or TRBD2 (5 bases each). The sequenced material came from blood. The clonotype comes from a male donor with papillary thyroid cancer or a benign thyroid nodule (not recorded which). Some clones in this sample may be carry-over from other donors' samples. The CDR3 nucleotides read TGTGCCAGCAGCTTAGATGGGGGTAACACAGATACGCAGTATTTT. It encodes CASSLDGGNTDTQYF. Drawing the rest from reference TRBV11-1 and TRBJ2-3, the complete variable domain is EAEVAQSPRYKITEKSQAVAFWCDPISGHATLYWYRQILGQGPELLVQFQDESVVDDSQLPKDRFSAERLKGVDSTLKIQPAELGDSAMYLCASSLDGGNTDTQYFGPGTRLTVL.